Listed here is a single T cell receptor (beta chain). This clonotype occurred many times. Its antigen remains unidentified. No per-base quality is available; no much larger clone lies one base away. This record comes from a study of T cell repertoires in cytomegalovirus infection (dated by TCRdb to the late 2010s). Notes on the research overall: Donor HLA type was relevant to the analysis, because carriage of CMV infection together with the matching HLA type was indicated by public TCR beta signatures. Points the paper makes about the study in general: The ex vivo response was dominated by HLA-C-restricted CMV-specific TCR beta clonotypes, which also provided the single most frequent clonotype in two of eight donors. In both this cohort and an independent roughly 350-donor cohort, the cumulative frequency of public TCR beta family members distinguished carriers of CMV infection plus the relevant HLA type.

The sequencer listed for this sample is Illumina HiSeq 1500. TCRdb redid the processing of the public reads, applying fastp at Q25 and MiXCR, and retained in-frame beta chains. Rows with one shared CDR3 protein collapse into an entry with the most common genes and DNA. The sample profile shows about 310,000 distinct CDR3 sequences; roughly a sixth of them were found once. Clones ranked in the top ten supply around 12% of the sample. CDR1 SGHVS and CDR2 FQNEAQ were looked up in the germline V gene. Including cysteine and phenylalanine, the CDR3 has 16 amino acids. The sequence is cut down to CDR3 DNA, 48 bases in frame from base 1. The V end gives up 5 bases and the J end 1 base, leaving 4 bases in the junction not matched to a gene.

The receptor's source is a human donor in good health (CMV status not recorded). Some clones in this sample may be carry-over from other donors' samples. The chain couples TRBV7-8 to TRBJ2-5; 13 of the junction bases match TRBD2. Sequences were obtained from PBMCs. This receptor has the CDR3 CASSPLAGGPQETQYF. The DNA sequence follows: TGTGCCAGCAGCCCACTAGCGGGGGGGCCCCAAGAGACCCAGTACTTC.